The clone carrying this T cell receptor beta chain was observed a handful of times. The sample originates from a study of OX40 agonist ivuxolimab in advanced cancers. Germline V lookup: CDR1 MDHEN, CDR2 SYDVKM. CDR3 size: 12 residues. Trimming left V 7 bases short and J 0 bases short, with 4 bases between. The data were produced by immunoSEQ multiplex PCR, yet TCRdb's version contains in-frame clones alone and is incomplete. The sample has over 30,000 clones; more than 65% are singletons. The chain has TRBV28 and TRBJ1-5; no reliable D call. This clonotype was sampled from an adult with an advanced solid tumor such as melanoma, head and neck, liver or kidney cancer. The material was CD4+ or CD8+ T cells sorted from blood, obtained in a trial of the OX40 agonist ivuxolimab. CDR3 in amino acids: CASTLSNQPQHF. The CDR3 DNA reads TGTGCCAGCACCCTTAGCAATCAGCCCCAGCATTTT. Using reference TRBV28 and TRBJ1-5 for the parts outside the CDR3, the full variable domain is DVKVTQSSRYLVKRTGEKVFLECVQDMDHENMFWYRQDPGLGLRLIYFSYDVKMKEKGDIPEGYSVSREKKERFSLILESASTNQTSMYLCASTLSNQPQHFGDGTRLSIL.